This T cell receptor (beta chain) was captured in a study of blood T cell repertoires in COVID-19. The CDR3 has 17 amino acids. V shed 0 bases and J 4 bases; nucleotides not matched to a gene: 3. Germline assignment: CDR1 SGDLS and CDR2 YYNGEE. Here immunoSEQ multiplex PCR was the method, and the copy in TCRdb shows in-frame clones only, minus some. The table lists more than 200,000 clones, 75% to 95% of them singletons. The TCR originated in a woman aged 18-30 years who had recovered from COVID-19. This chain links TRBV9 with TRBJ2-1, with 14 bases that match TRBD2. Sample: PBMCs or T cells enriched from blood (not recorded which). The CDR3 nucleotides are TGTGCCAGCAGCGTAGGACTAGCGGGAGGGGGATACAATGAGCAGTTCTTC. Amino acid sequence: CASSVGLAGGGYNEQFF.